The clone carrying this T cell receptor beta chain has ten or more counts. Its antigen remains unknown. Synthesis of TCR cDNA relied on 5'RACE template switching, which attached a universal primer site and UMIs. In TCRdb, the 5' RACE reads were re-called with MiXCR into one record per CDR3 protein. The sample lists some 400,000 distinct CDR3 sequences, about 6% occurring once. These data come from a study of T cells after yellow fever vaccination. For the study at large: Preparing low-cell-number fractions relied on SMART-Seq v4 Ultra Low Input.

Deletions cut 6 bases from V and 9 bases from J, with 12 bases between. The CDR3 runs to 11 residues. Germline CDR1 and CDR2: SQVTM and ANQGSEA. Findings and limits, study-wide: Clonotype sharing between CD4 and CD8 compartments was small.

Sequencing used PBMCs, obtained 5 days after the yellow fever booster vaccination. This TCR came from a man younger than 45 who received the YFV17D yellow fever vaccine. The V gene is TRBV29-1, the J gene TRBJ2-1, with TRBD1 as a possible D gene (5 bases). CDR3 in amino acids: CSVQDLAEQFF. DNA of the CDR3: TGCAGCGTACAGGATTTAGCTGAGCAGTTCTTC.